This T cell receptor beta chain was captured in a study of early T cells in non-severe SARS-CoV-2 infection. Study in general: Chains from this unsorted whole-blood bulk RNA could not be paired.

The CDR3 is 13 residues long. Germline V gene sequence: CDR1 SQVTM, CDR2 ANQGSEA. V lost 5 bases to trimming and J lost 8 bases; unmatched junction nucleotides: 5. Individually, cDNA molecules had unique molecular identifiers attached to them. One entry per CDR3 protein, called by TCRdb with MiXCR from the 5' RACE reads. The sample lists around 56,000 distinct CDR3 sequences, about 7.7% seen once, with roughly a tenth in the top ten. The rearrangement links TRBV29-1 to TRBJ2-2, with 10 nucleotides matching TRBD1. The material sequenced was whole blood, taken at baseline. This receptor was obtained from an adult who was a healthcare worker with PCR-confirmed SARS-CoV-2 infection or an uninfected control (not recorded which). The CDR3 DNA reads as TGCAGCGTTACGACAGGGGGCTCGGGGGAGCTGTTTTTT. This gives the protein CSVTTGGSGELFF.